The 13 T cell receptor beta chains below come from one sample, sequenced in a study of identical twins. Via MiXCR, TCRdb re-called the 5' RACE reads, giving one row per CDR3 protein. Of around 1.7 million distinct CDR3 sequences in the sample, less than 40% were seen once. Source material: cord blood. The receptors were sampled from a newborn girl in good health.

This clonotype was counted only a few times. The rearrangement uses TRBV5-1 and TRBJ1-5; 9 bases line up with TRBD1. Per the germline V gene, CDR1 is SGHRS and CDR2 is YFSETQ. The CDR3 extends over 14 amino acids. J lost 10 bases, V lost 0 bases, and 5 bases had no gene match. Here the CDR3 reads CASSLGGQGEPQHF. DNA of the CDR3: TGCGCCAGCAGCTTGGGGGGACAGGGAGAACCCCAGCATTTT.

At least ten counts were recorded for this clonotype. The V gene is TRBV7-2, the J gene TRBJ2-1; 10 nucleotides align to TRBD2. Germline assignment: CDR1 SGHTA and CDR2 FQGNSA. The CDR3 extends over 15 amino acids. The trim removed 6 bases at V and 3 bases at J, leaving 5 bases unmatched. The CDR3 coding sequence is TGTGCCAGCAGTTTGAGCGGGGGGGTCTACAATGAGCAGTTCTTC. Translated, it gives CASSLSGGVYNEQFF.

The CDR3 DNA sequence: TGTGCCAGCAGCTTAGGTATTGCTACGCGGGCCACAGATACGCAGTATTTT. It is translated as CASSLGIATRATDTQYF. V gene TRBV7-9 combines with J gene TRBJ2-3, with D maybe TRBD2 (5 bases). Trimming removed 1 base from V and 2 bases from J, with 16 bases in between. This CDR3 comprises 17 residues. CDR1 is SEHNR and CDR2 is FQNEAQ in the germline V gene (reference sequence).

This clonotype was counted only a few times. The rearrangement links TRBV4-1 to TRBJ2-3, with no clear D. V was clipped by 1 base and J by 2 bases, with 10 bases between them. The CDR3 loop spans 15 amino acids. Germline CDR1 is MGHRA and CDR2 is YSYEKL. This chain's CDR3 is CASSQVGSLTDTQYF. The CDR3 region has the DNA TGCGCCAGCAGCCAAGTCGGCAGCCTCACAGATACGCAGTATTTT.

CDR3 residues: CASSFSGTTEAFF. CDR3 coding DNA: TGTGCCAGCAGCTTTTCCGGGACCACTGAAGCTTTCTTT. This sequence joins TRBV7-2 and TRBJ1-1, with D possibly TRBD1 on 5 matching bases. V was shortened by 3 bases and J by 4 bases, with 9 bases between the two germline ends. Germline V lookup: CDR1 SGHTA, CDR2 FQGNSA. The CDR3 runs 13 residues.

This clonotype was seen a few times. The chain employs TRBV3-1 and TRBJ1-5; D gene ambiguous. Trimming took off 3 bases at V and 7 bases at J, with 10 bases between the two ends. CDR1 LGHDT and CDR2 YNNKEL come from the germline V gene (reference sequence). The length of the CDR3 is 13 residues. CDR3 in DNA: TGTGCCAGCAGCCAGACGGTGGAACAGCCCCAGCATTTT. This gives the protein CASSQTVEQPQHF.

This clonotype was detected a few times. DNA for the CDR3: TGTGCCAGCAGTTATAAGGGGACTAGCGGGAGAGCCCAAGAGACCCAGTACTTC. Its translation: CASSYKGTSGRAQETQYF. The rearrangement uses TRBV6-5 and TRBJ2-5; 14 positions agree with TRBD2. CDR1 and CDR2 from the germline V gene are MNHEY and SVGAGI. CDR3 length: 18 residues. The V and J ends lost 3 bases and 1 base, in that order; junction bases with no gene match: 7.

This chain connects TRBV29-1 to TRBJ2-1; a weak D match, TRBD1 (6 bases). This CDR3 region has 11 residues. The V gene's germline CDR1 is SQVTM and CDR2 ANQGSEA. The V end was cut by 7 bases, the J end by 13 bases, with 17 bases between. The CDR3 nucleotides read TGCAGCGGGTCGGGACAAGAGACCCAGTTCTTC. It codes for CSGSGQETQFF.

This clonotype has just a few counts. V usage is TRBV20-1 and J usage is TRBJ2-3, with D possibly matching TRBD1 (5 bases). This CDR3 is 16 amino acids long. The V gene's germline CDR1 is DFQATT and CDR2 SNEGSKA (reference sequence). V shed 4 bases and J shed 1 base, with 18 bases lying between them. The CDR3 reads CSAKGQGFHGTDTQYF. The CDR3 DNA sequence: TGCAGTGCTAAAGGTCAGGGATTCCACGGCACAGATACGCAGTATTTT.

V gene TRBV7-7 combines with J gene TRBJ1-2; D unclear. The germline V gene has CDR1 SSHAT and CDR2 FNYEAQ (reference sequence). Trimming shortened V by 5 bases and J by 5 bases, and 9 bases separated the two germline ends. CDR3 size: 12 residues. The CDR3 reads CASSPLSYGYTF. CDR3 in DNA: TGTGCCAGCAGCCCCCTCAGTTATGGCTACACCTTC.

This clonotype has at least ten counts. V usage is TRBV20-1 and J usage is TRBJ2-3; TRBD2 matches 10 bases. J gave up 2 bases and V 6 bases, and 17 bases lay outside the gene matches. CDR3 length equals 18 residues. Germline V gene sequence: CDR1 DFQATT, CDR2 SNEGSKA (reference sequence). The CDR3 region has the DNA TGCAGTGCCGCCGGACTAGCGGCGAATTTGGCGAACACAGATACGCAGTATTTT. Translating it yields CSAAGLAANLANTDTQYF.

The CDR3 region has the DNA TGCAGCGTTTTCCGCTCCCAAGAGACCCAGTACTTC. It specifies CSVFRSQETQYF. The chain carries TRBV29-1 and TRBJ2-4; unclear D gene. The J call is uncertain, as TRBJ2-5 better fits the DNA end. From germline, CDR1 is SQVTM and CDR2 ANQGSEA. CDR3 size: 12 residues.

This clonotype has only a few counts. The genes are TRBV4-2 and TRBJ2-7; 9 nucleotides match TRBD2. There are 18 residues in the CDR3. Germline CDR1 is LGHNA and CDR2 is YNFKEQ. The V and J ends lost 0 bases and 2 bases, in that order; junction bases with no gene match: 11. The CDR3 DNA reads TGTGCCAGCAGCCAAGAGTCGCGGGGGGGCCACTTGACCTACGAGCAGTACTTC. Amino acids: CASSQESRGGHLTYEQYF.